Detailed here is one T cell receptor beta chain. This sample was taken from a study of T-cell reconstitution after alpha-beta-depleted transplantation in children. The V gene end was trimmed by 4 bases and the J gene end by 8 bases; junction bases not matched to a gene: 4. The CDR3 sequence is 13 residues long. Unique molecular identifiers tagged the TCRbeta library. Via MiXCR, TCRdb re-called the PCR reads, giving one row per CDR3 protein. This sample has roughly 400,000 distinct CDR3 sequences, with 20% found just once. Source: PBMCs from the stem cell graft donor, taken from the stem cell graft. The clonotype was recovered from a human donor who donated a stem cell graft to a child with acute myeloid leukemia. The chain uses TRBV12-3 or TRBV12-4 and TRBJ2-1, with 8 bases that match TRBD1. The CDR3 protein is CASSSDRGDEQFF. CDR3 coding DNA: TGTGCCAGCAGTTCCGACAGGGGCGATGAGCAGTTCTTC.